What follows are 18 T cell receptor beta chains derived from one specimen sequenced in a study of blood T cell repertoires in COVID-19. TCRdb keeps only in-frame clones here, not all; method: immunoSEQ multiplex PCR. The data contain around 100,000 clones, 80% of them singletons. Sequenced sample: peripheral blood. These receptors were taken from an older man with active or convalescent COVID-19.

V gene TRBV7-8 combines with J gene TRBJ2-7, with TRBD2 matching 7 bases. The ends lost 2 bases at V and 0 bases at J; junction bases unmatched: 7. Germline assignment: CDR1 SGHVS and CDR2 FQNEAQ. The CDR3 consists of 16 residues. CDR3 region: CASSLPLRGISYEQYF. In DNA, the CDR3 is TGTGCCAGCAGCTTACCCTTGCGGGGGATCTCCTACGAGCAGTACTTC.

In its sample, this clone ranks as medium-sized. CDR3 nucleotides: TGTGCCAGCAACCCTGGGGGGACAGCTAATCAGCCCCAGCATTTT. Its translation: CASNPGGTANQPQHF. V gene TRBV2 combines with J gene TRBJ1-5; 7 bases fit TRBD1. The CDR3 has 15 amino acids. Germline CDR1 SNHLY, CDR2 FYNNEI. Trimming cost V 7 bases and J 4 bases; bases outside gene matches: 10.

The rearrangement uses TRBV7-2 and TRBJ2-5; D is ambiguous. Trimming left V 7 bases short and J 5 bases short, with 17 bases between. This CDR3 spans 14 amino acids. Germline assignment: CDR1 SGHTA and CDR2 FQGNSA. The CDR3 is CASTLGGSGETQYF. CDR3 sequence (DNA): TGTGCCAGCACCCTAGGCGGCAGTGGGGAGACCCAGTACTTC.

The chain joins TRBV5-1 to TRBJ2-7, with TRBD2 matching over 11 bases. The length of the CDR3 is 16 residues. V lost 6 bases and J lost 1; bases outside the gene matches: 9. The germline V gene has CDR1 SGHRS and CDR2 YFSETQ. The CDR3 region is CASTLGGLAVSYEQYF. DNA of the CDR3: TGCGCCAGCACCCTTGGGGGACTAGCGGTGTCCTACGAGCAGTACTTC.

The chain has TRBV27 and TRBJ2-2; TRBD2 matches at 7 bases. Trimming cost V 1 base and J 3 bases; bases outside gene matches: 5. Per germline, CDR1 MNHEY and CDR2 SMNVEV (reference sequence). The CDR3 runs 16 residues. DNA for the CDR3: TGTGCCAGCAGTTTATTTGCGGGAGTGTACACCGGGGAGCTGTTTTTT. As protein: CASSLFAGVYTGELFF.

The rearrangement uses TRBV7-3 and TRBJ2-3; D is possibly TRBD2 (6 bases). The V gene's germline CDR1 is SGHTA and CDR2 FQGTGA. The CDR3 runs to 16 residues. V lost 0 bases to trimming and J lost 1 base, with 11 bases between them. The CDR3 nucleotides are TGTGCCAGCAGCTTAACTGGGGCTAGCGGCACAGATACGCAGTATTTT. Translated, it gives CASSLTGASGTDTQYF.

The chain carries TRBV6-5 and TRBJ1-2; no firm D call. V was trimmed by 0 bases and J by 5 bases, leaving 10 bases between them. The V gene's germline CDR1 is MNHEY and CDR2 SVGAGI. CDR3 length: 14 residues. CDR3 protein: CASSYSAGGYGYTF. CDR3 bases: TGTGCCAGCAGTTACTCGGCAGGAGGATATGGCTACACCTTC.

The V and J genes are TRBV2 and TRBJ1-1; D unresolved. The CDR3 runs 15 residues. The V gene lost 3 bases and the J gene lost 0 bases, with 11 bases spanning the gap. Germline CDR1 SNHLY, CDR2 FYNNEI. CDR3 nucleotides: TGTGCCAGCAGTGAGGCGGAACGGATGAACACTGAAGCTTTCTTT. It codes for CASSEAERMNTEAFF.

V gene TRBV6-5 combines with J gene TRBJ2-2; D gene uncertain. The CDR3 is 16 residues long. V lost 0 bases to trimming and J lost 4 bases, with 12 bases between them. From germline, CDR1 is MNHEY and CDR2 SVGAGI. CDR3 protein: CASSYSPGWSTGELFF. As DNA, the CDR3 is TGTGCCAGCAGTTACTCACCGGGTTGGAGCACCGGGGAGCTGTTTTTT.

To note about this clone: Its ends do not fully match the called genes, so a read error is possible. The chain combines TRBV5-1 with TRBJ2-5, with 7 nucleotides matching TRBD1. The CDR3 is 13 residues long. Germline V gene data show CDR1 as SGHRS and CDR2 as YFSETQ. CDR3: CASGLTGEETQYF. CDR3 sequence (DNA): TGCGCCAGCGGCTTAACAGGGGAAGAGACCCAGTACTTC.

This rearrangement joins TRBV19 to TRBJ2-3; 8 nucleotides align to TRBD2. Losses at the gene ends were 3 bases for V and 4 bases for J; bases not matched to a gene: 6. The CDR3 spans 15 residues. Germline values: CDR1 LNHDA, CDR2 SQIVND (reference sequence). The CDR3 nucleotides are TGTGCCAGTAGTATGCGGGGGGCAAACGCAGATACGCAGTATTTT. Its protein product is CASSMRGANADTQYF.

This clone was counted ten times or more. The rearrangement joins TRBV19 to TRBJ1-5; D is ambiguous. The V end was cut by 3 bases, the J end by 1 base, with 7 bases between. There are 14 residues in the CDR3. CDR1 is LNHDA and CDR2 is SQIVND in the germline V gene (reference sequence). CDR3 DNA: TGTGCCAGTAGTATCCGGTTCAGCAATCAGCCCCAGCATTTT. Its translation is CASSIRFSNQPQHF.

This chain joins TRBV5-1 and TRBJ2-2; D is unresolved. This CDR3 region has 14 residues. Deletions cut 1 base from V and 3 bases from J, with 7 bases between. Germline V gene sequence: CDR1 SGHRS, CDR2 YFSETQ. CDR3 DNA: TGCGCCAGCAGCTTGCCTCGGGACACCGGGGAGCTGTTTTTT. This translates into CASSLPRDTGELFF.

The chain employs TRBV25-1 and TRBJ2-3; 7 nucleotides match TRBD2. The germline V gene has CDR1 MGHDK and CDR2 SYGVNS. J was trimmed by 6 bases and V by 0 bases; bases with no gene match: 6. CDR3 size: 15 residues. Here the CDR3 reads CASSEYSGREDTQYF. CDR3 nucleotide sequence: TGTGCCAGCAGTGAATACTCGGGGAGGGAGGATACGCAGTATTTT.

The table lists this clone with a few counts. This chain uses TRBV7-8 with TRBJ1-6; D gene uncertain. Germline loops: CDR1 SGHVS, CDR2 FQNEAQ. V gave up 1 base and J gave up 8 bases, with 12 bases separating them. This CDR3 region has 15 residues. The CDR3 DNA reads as TGTGCCAGCAGCTTAGTCTTGGAGGGAGATTCACCCCTCCACTTT. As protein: CASSLVLEGDSPLHF.

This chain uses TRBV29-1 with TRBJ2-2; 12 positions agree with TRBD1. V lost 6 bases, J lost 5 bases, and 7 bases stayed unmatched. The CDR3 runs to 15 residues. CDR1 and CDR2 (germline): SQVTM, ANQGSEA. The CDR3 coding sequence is TGCAGCGTGGGGACAGGGGGCGTTCGGACCGGGGAGCTGTTTTTT. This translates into CSVGTGGVRTGELFF.

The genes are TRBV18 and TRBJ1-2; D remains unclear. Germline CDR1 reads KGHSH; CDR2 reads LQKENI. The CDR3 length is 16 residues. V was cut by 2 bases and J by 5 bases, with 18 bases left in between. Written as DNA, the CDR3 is TGTGCCAGCTCACCAGAGCGGTCCGGTATGATTTATGGCTACACCTTC. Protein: CASSPERSGMIYGYTF. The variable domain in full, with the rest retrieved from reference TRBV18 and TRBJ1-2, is NAGVMQNPRHLVRRRGQEARLRCSPMKGHSHVYWYRQLPEEGLKFMVYLQKENIIDESGMPKERFSAEFPKEGPSILRIQQVVRGDSAAYFCASSPERSGMIYGYTFGSGTRLTVV.

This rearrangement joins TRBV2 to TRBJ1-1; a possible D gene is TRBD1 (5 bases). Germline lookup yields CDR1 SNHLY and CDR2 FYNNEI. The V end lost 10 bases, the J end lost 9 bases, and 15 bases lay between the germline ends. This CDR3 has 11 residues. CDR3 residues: CATWGPSQAFF. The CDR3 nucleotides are TGTGCCACCTGGGGCCCTTCCCAAGCTTTCTTT.